The following is a TCR beta chain sequence with its context. This specimen comes from a study of blood T cell repertoires in COVID-19. This table comes from immunoSEQ multiplex PCR, and its TCRdb copy is limited to in-frame clones, with some not included. Here the sample spans approximately 150,000 clones, 70% to 90% being singletons. CDR1 is LNHDA and CDR2 is SQIVND in the germline V gene (reference sequence). The CDR3 is made up of 15 amino acids. With 2 bases clipped from V and 3 bases from J, the junction kept 3 bases outside the gene matches. This clonotype was sampled from a woman between 50 and 59 years old with acute COVID-19. Sequencing was carried out using PBMCs or T cells enriched from blood (not recorded which). This chain links TRBV19 with TRBJ2-4; TRBD2 matches 8 bases. CDR3 coding DNA: TGTGCCAGTAGTATAACGGCGGGAGGCAAAAACATTCAGTACTTC. Protein product: CASSITAGGKNIQYF. The full variable domain, completed using reference TRBV19 and TRBJ2-4, is DGGITQSPKYLFRKEGQNVTLSCEQNLNHDAMYWYRQDPGQGLRLIYYSQIVNDFQKGDIAEGYSVSREKKESFPLTVTSAQKNPTAFYLCASSITAGGKNIQYFGAGTRLSVL.